These 28 T cell receptor beta chains came from one sample sequenced in a study of cytomegalovirus exposure and HLA in healthy donors. PCR employed 60 Vbeta and 13 Jbeta primers. The method was immunoSEQ multiplex PCR; TCRdb's version includes in-frame clones alone and lacks a portion of them. The data show some 170,000 clones, 77% seen once. The specimen was PBMCs. These receptors originate from a woman aged 55-70 years in good health and CMV-seropositive.

The rearrangement joins TRBV27 to TRBJ2-7; 11 nucleotides match TRBD1. The CDR3 is 16 amino acids. The junction had 5 bases not matched to a gene; V was cut back by 0 bases and J by 4 bases. Germline loops: CDR1 MNHEY, CDR2 SMNVEV (reference sequence). CDR3 amino acids: CASSLSIGQGAYEQYF. The CDR3, as DNA: TGTGCCAGCAGTTTATCGATAGGACAGGGGGCTTACGAGCAGTACTTC.

V gene TRBV10-3 combines with J gene TRBJ2-3; 10 positions agree with TRBD2. J gave up 0 bases and V 6 bases, and 3 bases lay outside the gene matches. CDR3 length: 15 residues. Looked up from germline, CDR1 is ENHRY and CDR2 is SYGVKD. CDR3 DNA sequence: TGTGCCATCAGGACTAGCGGGCGAAGCACAGATACGCAGTATTTT. Protein product: CAIRTSGRSTDTQYF.

In this sample, this clone turned up a few times. The J gene is TRBJ1-1, the V gene TRBV6-1, with 11 bases matching TRBD1. Germline loops: CDR1 MNHNS, CDR2 SASEGT. The CDR3 covers 15 residues. V was clipped by 5 bases and J by 6 bases; unmatched bases: 8. The DNA for the CDR3 is TGTGCCAGCAGTCCCCGGGACAGGGGGACCCCTGAAGCTTTCTTT. Translation: CASSPRDRGTPEAFF.

The chain carries TRBV28 and TRBJ1-1; D ambiguous. This CDR3 has 12 amino acids. Germline loops: CDR1 MDHEN, CDR2 SYDVKM. With 5 bases removed from V and 4 bases from J, the gap between germline ends came to 8 bases. The CDR3 loop reads CASSSPVTEAFF. The DNA for the CDR3 is TGTGCCAGCAGTAGCCCGGTCACTGAAGCTTTCTTT. Supplemented by reference TRBV28 and TRBJ1-1, the full variable domain reads DVKVTQSSRYLVKRTGEKVFLECVQDMDHENMFWYRQDPGLGLRLIYFSYDVKMKEKGDIPEGYSVSREKKERFSLILESASTNQTSMYLCASSSPVTEAFFGQGTRLTVV.

For this clone: Compared with germline, one end of the junction differs, possibly owing to a read error. This sequence joins TRBV9 and TRBJ2-7, with D possibly being TRBD2 (5 bases). The germline CDR1 and CDR2 sequences are SGDLS and YYNGEE. The CDR3 has 14 amino acids. This chain's CDR3 is CASSPILGGYGQYF. CDR3 nucleotides: TGTGCCAGCAGCCCTATTCTTGGAGGCTACGGGCAGTACTTC.

This clone came up a few times. V gene TRBV15 combines with J gene TRBJ1-5, with D hard to call. Germline V gene data show CDR1 as LNHNV and CDR2 as YYDKDF (reference sequence). This CDR3 comprises 14 residues. Trimming took 0 bases from V and 5 from J, leaving 8 bases between them. The CDR3 nucleotides are TGTGCCACCAGCAGAGATCTAGGTGATCAGCCCCAGCATTTT. It translates to CATSRDLGDQPQHF.

The genes are TRBV4-1 and TRBJ1-1; D remains ambiguous. This CDR3 contains 16 residues. Trimming took 3 bases from V and 1 from J, leaving 15 bases between them. Germline lookup yields CDR1 MGHRA and CDR2 YSYEKL. CDR3 residues: CASSQDFDGQNTEAFF. The CDR3 nucleotides are TGCGCCAGCAGCCAGGATTTTGATGGGCAGAACACTGAAGCTTTCTTT.

The CDR3 sequence: CASSQEFGGGQETQYF. CDR3 nucleotides: TGCGCCAGCAGCCAAGAGTTCGGGGGGGGCCAAGAGACCCAGTACTTC. The V call is TRBV4-3, the J call TRBJ2-5; 8 bases map to TRBD2. After removal of 0 bases from V and 1 base from J, the junction contained 4 bases not matched to a gene. There are 16 residues in the CDR3. Germline V gene sequence: CDR1 LGHNA, CDR2 YSLEER.

The CDR3 DNA is TGTGCCAGCAGTTTTTCGAGCGGCTATGGCTACACCTTC. Translated, it gives CASSFSSGYGYTF. V usage is TRBV28 and J usage is TRBJ1-2; D not resolved. The CDR3 length is 13 residues. The V end was cut by 3 bases, the J end by 4 bases, with 9 bases between. Germline loops: CDR1 MDHEN, CDR2 SYDVKM.

The chain links TRBV27 to TRBJ2-2; 7 positions match TRBD1. CDR3 length: 15 residues. Per the germline V gene, CDR1 is MNHEY and CDR2 is SMNVEV (reference sequence). V lost 5 bases and J lost 5; bases outside the gene matches: 8. The CDR3 DNA sequence: TGTGCCAGCAGTACTTCAGGGGGATGGACCGGGGAGCTGTTTTTT. Its translation is CASSTSGGWTGELFF.

V gene TRBV2 combines with J gene TRBJ1-1; D is undetermined. Germline V gene data show CDR1 as SNHLY and CDR2 as FYNNEI. With 7 bases removed from V and 0 bases from J, the gap between germline ends came to 9 bases. There are 13 residues in the CDR3. The CDR3 protein is CASTLAVNTEAFF. The CDR3, as DNA: TGTGCCAGCACTCTAGCAGTGAACACTGAAGCTTTCTTT.

This rearrangement joins TRBV29-1 to TRBJ2-7; 8 nucleotides align to TRBD1. With 5 bases clipped from V and 0 bases from J, the junction kept 6 bases outside the gene matches. The CDR3 is made up of 14 amino acids. Germline lookup yields CDR1 SQVTM and CDR2 ANQGSEA. CDR3 sequence (DNA): TGCAGCGTTCTCAGGACAGGGAGCTCCTACGAGCAGTACTTC. This gives the protein CSVLRTGSSYEQYF.

The chain couples TRBV5-6 to TRBJ2-5; D is possibly TRBD2 (7 bases). Germline lookup yields CDR1 SGHDT and CDR2 YYEEEE. Trimming cost V 0 bases and J 3 bases, with 21 bases left between them. The CDR3 runs to 18 residues. CDR3 region: CASSLEGGRRGPEETQYF. CDR3 bases: TGTGCCAGCAGCTTGGAAGGCGGGCGGCGGGGGCCAGAAGAGACCCAGTACTTC. The entire variable domain, with the rest obtained from reference TRBV5-6 and TRBJ2-5, is as follows: DAGVTQSPTHLIKTRGQQVTLRCSPKSGHDTVSWYQQALGQGPQFIFQYYEEEERQRGNFPDRFSGHQFPNYSSELNVNALLLGDSALYLCASSLEGGRRGPEETQYFGPGTRLLVL.

To note about this clone: Distinct nucleotide sequences in the sample also encode this CDR3. This chain links TRBV18 with TRBJ2-2; 7 bases are shared with TRBD1. The CDR3 runs 14 residues. Germline V gene sequence: CDR1 KGHSH, CDR2 LQKENI. After removal of 4 bases from V and 5 bases from J, the junction contained 4 bases not matched to a gene. For the CDR3, the DNA is TGTGCCAGCTCACTCAAACAGGGGACCGGGGAGCTGTTTTTT. Translation gives CASSLKQGTGELFF.

The CDR3 DNA is TGTGCCAGCAGCGAACAGGGCCTACGAGCATCCACGAGGCGAGACGAGCAGTACTTC. Protein sequence: CASSEQGLRASTRRDEQYF. This chain links TRBV7-8 with TRBJ2-7; tentative D call: TRBD1 (6 bases). Trimming took 5 bases from V and 5 from J, leaving 31 bases between them. This CDR3 comprises 19 residues. Germline V gene lookup returns CDR1 SGHVS and CDR2 FQNEAQ.

The CDR3: CASSESGYEQYF. The DNA of the CDR3 is TGTGCCAGCAGCGAGAGTGGTTACGAGCAGTACTTC. The chain has TRBV5-6 and TRBJ2-7; no reliable D call. CDR1 and CDR2 from the germline V gene are SGHDT and YYEEEE. V shed 4 bases and J shed 4 bases, with 9 bases lying between them. The CDR3 length is 12 residues.

V gene TRBV4-1 combines with J gene TRBJ2-2; 10 bases are a match to TRBD2. CDR3 length equals 18 residues. Germline CDR1 reads MGHRA; CDR2 reads YSYEKL. Trimming cost V 4 bases and J 0 bases; bases outside gene matches: 8. CDR3 bases: TGCGCCAGCAGCCCGAGGACTAGCGGTTACGCGAACACCGGGGAGCTGTTTTTT. Translated: CASSPRTSGYANTGELFF.

There are a few counts of this clone. The chain couples TRBV7-2 to TRBJ2-3, with 9 positions matching TRBD1. The germline gives CDR1 SGHTA, CDR2 FQGNSA. Trimming removed 4 bases from V and 5 bases from J; junction bases left unmatched: 7. This CDR3 region has 15 residues. CDR3 residues: CASSYGDRAIDTQYF. CDR3 sequence (DNA): TGTGCCAGCAGCTATGGGGACAGGGCGATAGATACGCAGTATTTT.

There are a few counts of this clone. This chain's CDR3 is CASSLAVSGATGQYF. The CDR3 DNA follows: TGTGCCAGCAGCTTAGCTGTTAGCGGAGCGACTGGGCAGTATTTT. The chain couples TRBV7-6 to TRBJ2-3, with a possible D match to TRBD2 (6 bases). V shed 0 bases and J shed 11 bases, with 18 bases lying between them. Per the germline V gene, CDR1 is SGHVS and CDR2 is FNYEAQ. The CDR3 extends over 15 amino acids.

The V call is TRBV29-1, the J call TRBJ1-5; possibly TRBD1 for D (6 bases). Germline-derived CDR1 and CDR2 are SQVTM and ANQGSEA. The V end was cut by 2 bases, the J end by 3 bases, with 8 bases between. The CDR3 length is 13 residues. CDR3 DNA sequence: TGCAGCGTTGAATGGGGGCTCAATCAGCCCCAGCATTTT. The encoded protein is CSVEWGLNQPQHF.

V is TRBV7-2 and J is TRBJ2-7, with a tentative D call TRBD2 (6 bases). V was pared by 3 bases and J by 0 bases, with 18 bases between. The CDR3 spans 17 residues. Germline lookup yields CDR1 SGHTA and CDR2 FQGNSA. CDR3 protein: CASSLGLRRASSYEQYF. The CDR3 coding sequence is TGTGCCAGCAGCTTGGGACTTCGACGCGCGAGCTCCTACGAGCAGTACTTC.

This clone was picked up one time. The chain couples TRBV28 to TRBJ1-2, with 9 nucleotides matching TRBD1. Germline V CDR1 and CDR2: MDHEN, SYDVKM. CDR3 size: 15 residues. J gave up 3 bases and V 5 bases, and 7 bases lay outside the gene matches. In nucleotides, the CDR3 is TGTGCCAGCAGTCAAACAGGGGGCGCGGACTATGGCTACACCTTC. Translated: CASSQTGGADYGYTF.

This rearrangement joins TRBV5-1 to TRBJ1-1; 7 nucleotides agree with TRBD1. The trim removed 4 bases at V and 1 base at J, leaving 10 bases unmatched. The CDR3 loop spans 16 amino acids. CDR1 and CDR2 (germline): SGHRS, YFSETQ. CDR3 residues: CASSPYGGQTNTEAFF. CDR3 bases: TGCGCCAGCAGCCCTTACGGGGGACAGACGAACACTGAAGCTTTCTTT.

The chain carries TRBV5-4 and TRBJ2-3; 9 bases are shared with TRBD1. Trimming removed 2 bases from V and 4 bases from J; junction bases left unmatched: 11. In germline, CDR1 is SGHNT, CDR2 YYREEE (reference sequence). The CDR3 is 17 amino acids. The CDR3 coding sequence is TGTGCCAGCAGCTTAACCTTGACAGGGGGTTACGCAGATACGCAGTATTTT. Amino acid sequence: CASSLTLTGGYADTQYF.

V gene TRBV5-4 combines with J gene TRBJ2-1; 7 positions match TRBD2. V lost 5 bases to trimming and J lost 7 bases; unmatched junction nucleotides: 0. This CDR3 comprises 11 residues. The germline V gene encodes CDR1 SGHNT and CDR2 YYREEE (reference sequence). The CDR3 loop reads CASRGLNEQFF. DNA for the CDR3: TGTGCCAGCAGGGGACTAAATGAGCAGTTCTTC. The variable domain in full, with the rest retrieved from reference TRBV5-4 and TRBJ2-1, is ETGVTQSPTHLIKTRGQQVTLRCSSQSGHNTVSWYQQALGQGPQFIFQYYREEENGRGNFPPRFSGLQFPNYSSELNVNALELDDSALYLCASRGLNEQFFGPGTRLTVL.

V is TRBV4-3 and J is TRBJ2-3, with 9 bases aligning to TRBD2. Trimming took 5 bases from V and 4 from J; bases not matched to a gene: 7. The CDR3 is 15 amino acids. Germline V gives CDR1 LGHNA, CDR2 YSLEER. CDR3 in DNA: TGCGCCAGCAGCTATACGGGACTAGCTGCAGATACGCAGTATTTT. Its translation: CASSYTGLAADTQYF.

The chain couples TRBV5-1 to TRBJ2-1, with D perhaps matching TRBD1 (6 bases). Looked up from germline, CDR1 is SGHRS and CDR2 is YFSETQ. The CDR3 runs to 15 residues. With 1 base removed from V and 4 bases from J, the gap between germline ends came to 12 bases. Here the CDR3 DNA reads TGCGCCAGCAGCTTGTCACAGGGAAAGTACAATGAGCAGTTCTTC. This codes for CASSLSQGKYNEQFF. Based on the CDR3 plus reference TRBV5-1 and TRBJ2-1, the full variable domain is KAGVTQTPRYLIKTRGQQVTLSCSPISGHRSVSWYQQTPGQGLQFLFEYFSETQRNKGNFPGRFSGRQFSNSRSEMNVSTLELGDSALYLCASSLSQGKYNEQFFGPGTRLTVL.

This clone was seen only a few times. The chain employs TRBV7-2 and TRBJ2-5; 15 bases line up with TRBD2. The V segment lost 7 bases and the J segment 4 bases; nucleotides outside the gene matches: 7. Germline V gene lookup returns CDR1 SGHTA and CDR2 FQGNSA. CDR3 size: 16 residues. CDR3 DNA sequence: TGTGCCAGCACCCGGACTAGCGGGGGGGCAAGAGAGACCCAGTACTTC. Protein sequence: CASTRTSGGARETQYF. Full variable domain (remainder filled in from reference TRBV7-2 and TRBJ2-5): GAGVSQSPSNKVTEKGKDVELRCDPISGHTALYWYRQSLGQGLEFLIYFQGNSAPDKSGLPSDRFSAERTGGSVSTLTIQRTQQEDSAVYLCASTRTSGGARETQYFGPGTRLLVL.